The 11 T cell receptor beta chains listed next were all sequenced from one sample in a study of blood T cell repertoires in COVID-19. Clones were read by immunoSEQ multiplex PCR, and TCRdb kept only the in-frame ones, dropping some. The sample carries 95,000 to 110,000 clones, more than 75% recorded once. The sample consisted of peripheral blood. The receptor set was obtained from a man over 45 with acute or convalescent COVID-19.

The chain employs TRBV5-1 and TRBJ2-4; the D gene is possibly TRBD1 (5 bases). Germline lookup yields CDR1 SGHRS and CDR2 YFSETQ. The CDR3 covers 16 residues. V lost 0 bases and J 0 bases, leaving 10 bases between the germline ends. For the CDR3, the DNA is TGCGCCAGCAGCTTGGGACAGAGACTAGCCAAAAACATTCAGTACTTC. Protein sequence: CASSLGQRLAKNIQYF.

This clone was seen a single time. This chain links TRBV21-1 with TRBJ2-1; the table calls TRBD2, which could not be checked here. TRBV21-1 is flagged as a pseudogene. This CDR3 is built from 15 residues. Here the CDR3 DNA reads TGTGCCCCCCATAGCCGCCTAGCGGGAGCTGATGAGCAGTTCTTC. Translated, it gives CAPHSRLAGADEQFF.

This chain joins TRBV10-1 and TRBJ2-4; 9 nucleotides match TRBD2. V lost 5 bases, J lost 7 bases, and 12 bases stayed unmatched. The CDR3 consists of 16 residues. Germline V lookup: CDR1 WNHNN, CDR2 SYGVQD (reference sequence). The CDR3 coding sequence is TGCGCCAGCAGTTACGGTTTAGCGGGAGAGGAGAACATTCAGTACTTC. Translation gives CASSYGLAGEENIQYF.

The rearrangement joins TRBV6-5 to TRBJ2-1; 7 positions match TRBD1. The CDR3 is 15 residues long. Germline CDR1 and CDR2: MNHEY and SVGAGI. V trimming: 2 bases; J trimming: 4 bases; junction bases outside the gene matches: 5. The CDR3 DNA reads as TGTGCCAGCAGTTACAAGGGGGCTCTTTACAATGAGCAGTTCTTC. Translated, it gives CASSYKGALYNEQFF.

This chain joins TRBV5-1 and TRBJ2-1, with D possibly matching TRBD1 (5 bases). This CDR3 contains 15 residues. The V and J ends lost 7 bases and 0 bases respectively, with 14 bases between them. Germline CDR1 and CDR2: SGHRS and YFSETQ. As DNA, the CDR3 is TGCGCCAGCTCGATAGGGGATAGCTCCTACAATGAGCAGTTCTTC. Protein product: CASSIGDSSYNEQFF.

In nucleotides, the CDR3 is TGTGCCACCAGTGATACAGGAAACTTCTATGGCTACACCTTC. Amino acid sequence: CATSDTGNFYGYTF. The chain recombines TRBV24-1 with TRBJ1-2; maybe TRBD1 (5 bases). V shed 3 bases and J shed 4 bases, with 11 bases lying between them. The length of the CDR3 is 14 residues. Germline V gene sequence: CDR1 KGHDR, CDR2 SFDVKD.

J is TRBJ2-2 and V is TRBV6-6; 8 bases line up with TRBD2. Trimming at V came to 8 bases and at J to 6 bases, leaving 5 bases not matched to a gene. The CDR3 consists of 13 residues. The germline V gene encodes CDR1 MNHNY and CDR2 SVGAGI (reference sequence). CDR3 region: CASLEREPGELFF. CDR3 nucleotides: TGTGCCAGCTTGGAGCGGGAGCCCGGGGAGCTGTTTTTT.

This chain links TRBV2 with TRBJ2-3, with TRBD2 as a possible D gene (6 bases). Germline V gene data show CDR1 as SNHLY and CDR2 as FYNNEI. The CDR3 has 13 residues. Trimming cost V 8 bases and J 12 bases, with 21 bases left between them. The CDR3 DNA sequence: TGTGCCAGCTCCCCCCGCTCAGGAGGGCGACAGTATTTT. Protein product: CASSPRSGGRQYF.

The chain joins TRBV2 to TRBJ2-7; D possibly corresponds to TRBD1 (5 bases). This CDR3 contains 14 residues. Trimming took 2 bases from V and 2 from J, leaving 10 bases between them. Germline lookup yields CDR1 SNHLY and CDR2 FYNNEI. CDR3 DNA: TGTGCCAGCAGTGAAAGCAGGGAAACCTACGAGCAGTACTTC. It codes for CASSESRETYEQYF.

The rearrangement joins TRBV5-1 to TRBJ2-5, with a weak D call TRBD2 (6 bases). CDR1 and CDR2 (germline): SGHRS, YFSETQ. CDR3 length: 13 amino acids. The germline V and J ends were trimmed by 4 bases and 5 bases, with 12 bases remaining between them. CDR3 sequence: CASSLSGRETQYF. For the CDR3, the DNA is TGCGCCAGCAGCCTAAGCGGGCGGGAGACCCAGTACTTC. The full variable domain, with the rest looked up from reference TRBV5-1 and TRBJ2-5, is KAGVTQTPRYLIKTRGQQVTLSCSPISGHRSVSWYQQTPGQGLQFLFEYFSETQRNKGNFPGRFSGRQFSNSRSEMNVSTLELGDSALYLCASSLSGRETQYFGPGTRLLVL.

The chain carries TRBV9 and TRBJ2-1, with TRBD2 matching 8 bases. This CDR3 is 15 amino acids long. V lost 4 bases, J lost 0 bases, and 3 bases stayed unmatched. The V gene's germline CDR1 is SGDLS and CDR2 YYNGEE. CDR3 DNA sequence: TGTGCCAGCAGCCCCGGGGGGGGCTCCTACAATGAGCAGTTCTTC. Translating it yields CASSPGGGSYNEQFF.